The rows below give T cell receptor beta chains drawn from one sample of a study of blood T cell repertoires in COVID-19. The data were produced by immunoSEQ multiplex PCR, yet TCRdb's version contains in-frame clones alone and is incomplete. The sample holds more than 90,000 clones; around 84% are singletons and the top ten take approximately 1.5%. The sequenced material came from peripheral blood. The origin of the receptors is a middle-aged man with acute or convalescent COVID-19. CDR3s include the opening cysteine and the closing phenylalanine or tryptophan. A D gene is named only where the DNA matches it firmly. A clone size is listed for some rows: how often the clone was seen (once, few, many), or a class if it is expanded.

CDR3 protein: CASRWTGADTQYF
CDR3 DNA: TGTGCCAGCAGATGGACAGGGGCAGATACGCAGTATTTT
clone size: -
V gene: TRBV11-2
J gene: TRBJ2-3
D gene: TRBD1

CDR3 protein: CASSRTGGNTIYF
CDR3 DNA: TGTGCCAGCAGCCGGACAGGGGGAAACACCATATATTTT
clone size: -
V gene: TRBV3-1/TRBV3-2
J gene: TRBJ1-3
D gene: TRBD1

CDR3 protein: CASSPLQGFGGYTF
CDR3 DNA: TGTGCTAGCAGCCCTCTCCAGGGATTTGGTGGCTACACCTTC
clone size: -
V gene: TRBV7-7
J gene: TRBJ1-2
D gene: -

CDR3 protein: CASSIALLNNEQFF
CDR3 DNA: TGTGCCAGTAGTATAGCTCTACTTAACAATGAGCAGTTCTTC
clone size: -
V gene: TRBV19
J gene: TRBJ2-1
D gene: -

CDR3 protein: CASSESAGGREQYF
CDR3 DNA: TGCGCCAGCAGTGAGTCAGCGGGAGGGCGGGAGCAGTACTTC
clone size: -
V gene: TRBV10-1
J gene: TRBJ2-7
D gene: TRBD2

CDR3 protein: CASSESRFRSTDTQYF
CDR3 DNA: TGTGCCAGCAGTGAATCCAGGTTCCGCAGCACAGATACGCAGTATTTT
clone size: -
V gene: TRBV6-1
J gene: TRBJ2-3
D gene: -

CDR3 protein: CASSPRLAGVGETQYF
CDR3 DNA: TGTGCCAGCAGCCCCCGGTTAGCAGGGGTTGGGGAGACCCAGTACTTC
clone size: -
V gene: TRBV11-2
J gene: TRBJ2-5
D gene: -

CDR3 protein: CAWARTGRTDTQYF
CDR3 DNA: TGTGCCTGGGCTCGGACAGGGAGAACAGATACGCAGTATTTT
clone size: -
V gene: TRBV30
J gene: TRBJ2-3
D gene: TRBD1

CDR3 protein: CASSVGVGVSADTQYF
CDR3 DNA: TGTGCCAGCAGCGTAGGAGTGGGAGTGAGCGCAGATACGCAGTATTTT
clone size: -
V gene: TRBV9
J gene: TRBJ2-3
D gene: -

CDR3 protein: CASSVTGGGNTIYF
CDR3 DNA: TGTGCCAGCAGCGTGACAGGGGGCGGAAACACCATATATTTT
clone size: -
V gene: TRBV11-2
J gene: TRBJ1-3
D gene: TRBD1

CDR3 protein: CASSLGGTTPNEQFF
CDR3 DNA: TGTGCCAGCAGCTTAGGCGGGACGACCCCCAATGAGCAGTTCTTC
clone size: -
V gene: TRBV7-2
J gene: TRBJ2-1
D gene: -

CDR3 protein: CASSLTSGSYEQYF
CDR3 DNA: TGTGCCAGCAGCCTAACTAGCGGGAGTTACGAGCAGTACTTC
clone size: -
V gene: TRBV7-9
J gene: TRBJ2-7
D gene: TRBD2

CDR3 protein: CASSQDLTYTGELFF
CDR3 DNA: TGTGCCAGCAGCCAAGATCTCACTTACACCGGGGAGCTGTTTTTT
clone size: -
V gene: TRBV4-2
J gene: TRBJ2-2
D gene: -

CDR3 protein: CASSQGAEGETQYF
CDR3 DNA: TGTGCCAGCTCCCAGGGGGCGGAGGGAGAGACCCAGTACTTC
clone size: once
V gene: TRBV18
J gene: TRBJ2-5
D gene: TRBD1

CDR3 protein: CASSLDFTDTQYF
CDR3 DNA: TGCGCCAGCAGCTTAGATTTCACAGATACGCAGTATTTT
clone size: once
V gene: TRBV4-3
J gene: TRBJ2-3
D gene: -

CDR3 protein: CASSQDGAPGELFF
CDR3 DNA: TGTGCCAGCAGCCAAGATGGGGCTCCCGGGGAGCTGTTTTTT
clone size: -
V gene: TRBV3-1/TRBV3-2
J gene: TRBJ2-2
D gene: -

CDR3 protein: CASSVGYSGTGYGKLFF
CDR3 DNA: TGTGCCAGCAGCGTAGGATACTCCGGGACAGGGTACGGAAAACTGTTTTTT
clone size: -
V gene: TRBV9
J gene: TRBJ1-4
D gene: TRBD1

CDR3 protein: CASSLSDTEQFF
CDR3 DNA: TGTGCCAGCAGCTTGTCGGACACCGAACAGTTCTTC
clone size: once
V gene: TRBV5-4
J gene: TRBJ2-1
D gene: -

CDR3 protein: CASSLLAQSYEQYF
CDR3 DNA: TGTGCCAGCAGCTTACTGGCCCAATCCTACGAGCAGTACTTC
clone size: -
V gene: TRBV7-8
J gene: TRBJ2-7
D gene: -

CDR3 protein: CASSLSGTLNSPLHF
CDR3 DNA: TGTGCCAGCAGTTTGAGCGGGACGTTGAATTCACCCCTCCACTTT
clone size: -
V gene: TRBV6-6
J gene: TRBJ1-6
D gene: -

CDR3 protein: CASSQDIAGNTGELFF
CDR3 DNA: TGCGCCAGCAGCCAAGATATCGCAGGGAACACCGGGGAGCTGTTTTTT
clone size: -
V gene: TRBV4-3
J gene: TRBJ2-2
D gene: -

CDR3 protein: CASSLFRKETQYF
CDR3 DNA: TGCGCCAGCAGCTTGTTCAGAAAAGAGACCCAGTACTTC
clone size: -
V gene: TRBV5-1
J gene: TRBJ2-5
D gene: -

CDR3 protein: CASSPSTPRGPYGYTF
CDR3 DNA: TGTGCCAGCTCACCCTCGACTCCCCGAGGCCCCTATGGCTACACCTTC
clone size: few
V gene: TRBV18
J gene: TRBJ1-2
D gene: -

CDR3 protein: CASSLYSGGGNTIYF
CDR3 DNA: TGCGCCAGCAGCTTGTACTCAGGAGGAGGAAACACCATATATTTT
clone size: -
V gene: TRBV5-1
J gene: TRBJ1-3
D gene: -

CDR3 protein: CAISEGGFTGTDTQYF
CDR3 DNA: TGTGCCATCAGTGAAGGAGGCTTTACAGGGACAGATACGCAGTATTTT
clone size: -
V gene: TRBV10-3
J gene: TRBJ2-3
D gene: -

CDR3 protein: CASSPPDRPYEQYF
CDR3 DNA: TGTGCCAGCAGCCCCCCCGACAGACCCTACGAGCAGTACTTC
clone size: -
V gene: TRBV11-3
J gene: TRBJ2-7
D gene: -

CDR3 protein: CASSYSGGTGTGELFF
CDR3 DNA: TGTGCCAGCAGTTACTCGGGGGGAACCGGGACCGGGGAGCTGTTTTTT
clone size: -
V gene: TRBV6-6
J gene: TRBJ2-2
D gene: -

CDR3 protein: CASSSVRGHSPLHF
CDR3 DNA: TGTGCCAGCAGTTCGGTCAGGGGGCATTCACCCCTCCACTTT
clone size: -
V gene: TRBV6-2/TRBV6-3
J gene: TRBJ1-6
D gene: TRBD1